This T cell receptor (beta chain) is drawn from a study of identical twins. Study results and limitations: Abundant beta clonotypes from cord blood had fewer insertions, unlike memory repertoires, which showed none. Conclusions were drawn cross-sectionally by statistical analysis, without following the same donors.

The donors were all healthy and Caucasian. Remarks on this clonotype: No antigen is known for it.

TCRdb redid the calling of the 5' RACE reads with MiXCR, one entry per CDR3 protein. The repertoire holds 460,000 or so distinct CDR3 sequences, with 11% to 15% as singletons. This sample was shared with a second study, whose subject was yellow fever vaccine responses in identical twins. Per that paper: It has been reported that, in twins, the vaccine T cell response seemed partly convergent and partly personalized.

Sample: CD4+ T cells sorted from blood. This sequence was found in a woman aged 18-35 years in good health.

The CDR3 bases are TGTGCCAGCAGTGAGGGGGAGTTGTCGCCGTACTTC. Its translation: CASSEGELSPYF. The V call is TRBV2, the J call TRBJ2-7, with D perhaps TRBD1 or TRBD2 (5 bases each). This CDR3 spans 12 amino acids. Trimming pared 3 bases from V and 12 bases from J, leaving 15 bases between. Germline loops: CDR1 SNHLY, CDR2 FYNNEI.